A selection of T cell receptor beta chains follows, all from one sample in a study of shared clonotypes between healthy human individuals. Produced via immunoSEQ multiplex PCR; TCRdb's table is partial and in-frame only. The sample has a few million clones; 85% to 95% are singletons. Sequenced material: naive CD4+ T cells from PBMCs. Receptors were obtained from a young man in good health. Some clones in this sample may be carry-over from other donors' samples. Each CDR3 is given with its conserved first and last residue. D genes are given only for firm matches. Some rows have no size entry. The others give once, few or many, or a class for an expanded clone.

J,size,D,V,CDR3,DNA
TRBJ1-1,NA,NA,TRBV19,CASSIYTSNTEAFF,TGTGCCAGTAGTATCTACACGAGTAACACTGAAGCTTTCTTT
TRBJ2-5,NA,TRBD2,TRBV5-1,CASSLEGQGGETQYF,TGCGCCAGCAGCTTGGAGGGTCAGGGAGGGGAGACCCAGTACTTC
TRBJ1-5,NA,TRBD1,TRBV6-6,CASSDWTGSQPQHF,TGTGCCAGCAGTGACTGGACAGGATCTCAGCCCCAGCATTTT
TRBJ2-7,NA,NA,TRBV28,CASSLLGLIYEQYF,TGTGCCAGCAGTTTACTCGGACTTATCTACGAGCAGTACTTC
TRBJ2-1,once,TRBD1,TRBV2,CASSEPSPQGLKEFF,TGTGCCAGCAGTGAACCCTCACCACAGGGGTTGAAGGAGTTCTTC
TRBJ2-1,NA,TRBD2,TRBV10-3,CAISDTPGLANNEQFF,TGTGCCATCAGTGATACTCCGGGACTAGCGAATAATGAGCAGTTCTTC
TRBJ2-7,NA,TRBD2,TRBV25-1,CASSPGGAIEQYF,TGTGCCAGCAGTCCGGGGGGGGCGATCGAGCAGTACTTC
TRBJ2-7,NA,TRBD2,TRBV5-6,CASSLAGDTSYEQYF,TGTGCCAGCAGCTTAGCGGGAGACACCTCCTACGAGCAGTACTTC
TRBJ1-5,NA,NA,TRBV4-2,CASSQVVVAGDQVNQPQHF,TGTGCCAGCAGCCAAGTGGTCGTGGCAGGGGACCAAGTGAACCAGCCCCAGCATTTT
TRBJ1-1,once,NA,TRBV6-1,CASRTQQNMNTEAFF,TGTGCCAGCAGGACACAACAGAACATGAACACTGAAGCTTTCTTT